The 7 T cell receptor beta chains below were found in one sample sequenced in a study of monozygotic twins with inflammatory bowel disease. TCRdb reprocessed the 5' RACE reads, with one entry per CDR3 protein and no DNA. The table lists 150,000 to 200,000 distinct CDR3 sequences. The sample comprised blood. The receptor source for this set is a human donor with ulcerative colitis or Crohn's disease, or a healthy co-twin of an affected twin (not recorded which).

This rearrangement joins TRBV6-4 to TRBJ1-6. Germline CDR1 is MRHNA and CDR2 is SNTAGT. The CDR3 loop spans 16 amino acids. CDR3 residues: CASRTLPRATKTWAHF.

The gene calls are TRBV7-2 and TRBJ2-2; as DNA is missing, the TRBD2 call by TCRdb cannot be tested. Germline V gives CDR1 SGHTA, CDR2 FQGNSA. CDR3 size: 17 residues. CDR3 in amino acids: CASSLRTSGANTGELFF.

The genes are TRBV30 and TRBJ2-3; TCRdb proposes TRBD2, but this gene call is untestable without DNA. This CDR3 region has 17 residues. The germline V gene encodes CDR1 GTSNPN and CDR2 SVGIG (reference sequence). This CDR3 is CAWSVGAGAPEGDTQYF.

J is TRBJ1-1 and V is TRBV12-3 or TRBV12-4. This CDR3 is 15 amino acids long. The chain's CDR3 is CASSPFPTMNTEAFF.

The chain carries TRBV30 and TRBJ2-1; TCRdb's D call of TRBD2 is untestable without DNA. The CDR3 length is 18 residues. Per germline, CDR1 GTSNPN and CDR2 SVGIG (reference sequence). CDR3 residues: CAWSGASGGASSYNEQFF.

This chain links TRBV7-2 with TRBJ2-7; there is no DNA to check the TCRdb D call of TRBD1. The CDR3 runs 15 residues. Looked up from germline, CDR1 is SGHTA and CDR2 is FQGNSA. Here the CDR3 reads CASSPAPTVSYEQYF.

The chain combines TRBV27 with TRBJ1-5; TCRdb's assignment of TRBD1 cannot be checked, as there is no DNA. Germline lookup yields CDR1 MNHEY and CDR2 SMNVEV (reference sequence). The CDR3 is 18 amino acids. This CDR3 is CASSRSRQGSGSNQPQHF.